This T cell receptor beta chain comes out of a study of cytomegalovirus exposure and HLA in healthy donors (dated by TCRdb to 2016 to 2017). With respect to the entire study: A later analysis indicated that the 90 to 150 validation repertoires were generated on the platform also employed for the roughly 650 repertoires of the first cohort. The study combined high-throughput TCR immunosequencing, statistical association of individual TCRs with disease status, and machine learning to predict cytomegalovirus infection status. A separate validation cohort of about 110 different subjects was used in addition to the approximately 640-subject first cohort. The study was designed to test whether signatures of past pathogen exposure could be identified by cataloging public T cell receptors.

This clone was found a few times. Its specific antigen is unknown. Base qualities are not provided; no much larger clone lies one nucleotide away. The germline V gene supplies CDR1 MRHNA and CDR2 SNTAGT. At the junction V is shortened by 3 bases and J by 2 bases, with 12 bases in between. Measured from the cysteine to the phenylalanine, the CDR3 is 15 residues long. Solely the CDR3 DNA is kept, with 45 bases framed from the first base. The library was built by means of the immunoSEQ multiplex PCR assay. The published analysis was carried out like this. A statistical classification framework was built to diagnose cytomegalovirus status from the catalog of TCR beta chain sequences. Here the immuneACCESS table is served through TCRdb, limited to in-frame sequences with V and J called. Missing clones are a known gap in these copies; in checked studies unresolved V genes cover under half, and the rest lacks a known reason. The V and J calls and clone size were taken over from that table, and D and trimming were inferred from the DNA. The table for this sample lists about 57,000 clones; approximately 95% of them were counted only once. In total, the top ten clones hold roughly 6% of the sample.

The donors were included in the validation cohort of some 110 subjects, a group kept apart from the approximately 700-subject first cohort. Study-level results and caveats: The study listed over 150 TCR beta chains as associated with cytomegalovirus. A later analysis had no HLA typing for the validation cohort, so co-occurrence there was scored across all 130 or so repertoires. While some public TCRs were present in many individuals, most TCR sequences turned up only very rarely across donors. In both the original and validation cohorts, the classifier was reported to diagnose cytomegalovirus status with high specificity and sensitivity. In vitro tests confirmed that a few of the cytomegalovirus-associated TCR beta chains recognize cytomegalovirus antigens. According to the authors, the approach could potentially be generalized to other disease states and immunological phenotypes. In a later analysis, TCRs clustered in the first cohort were found to also tend to co-occur in the approximately 110 validation repertoires, with around 94% of cluster scores above 0.

This chain is built from TRBV6-4 and TRBJ2-3, with the D gene uncertain. The TCR sequence derives from a woman between 18 and 29 years old in good health and CMV-seronegative. Sequenced material: PBMCs. The CDR3 protein: CASSETTVNTDTQYF. The base sequence is TGTGCCAGCAGTGAAACTACCGTCAACACAGATACGCAGTATTTT.